Listed below are T cell receptor beta chains from one sample, sequenced in a study of T cell responses to AZD1222 COVID-19 vaccine. TCRdb keeps only in-frame clones here, not all; method: immunoSEQ multiplex PCR. The table has approximately 110,000 clones, around 87% seen once. Here the sequenced sample was peripheral blood, taken 28 days after the second AZD1222 dose. Receptor source: an adult who received the AZD1222 COVID-19 vaccine. Each CDR3 is given with its conserved first and last residue.

V: TRBV3-1/TRBV3-2
length: 15
J: TRBJ1-5
CDR3: CASSQDLVSNQPQHF

V: TRBV2
length: 11
J: TRBJ2-7
CDR3: CAGRAYYEQYF

V: TRBV27
length: 18
J: TRBJ1-1
CDR3: CASSLSRDLTARETEAFF

V: TRBV7-8
length: 15
J: TRBJ1-2
CDR3: CASSLSGQANYGYTF

V: TRBV28
length: 15
J: TRBJ1-5
CDR3: CASMWGANSNQPQHF

V: TRBV7-9
length: 13
J: TRBJ1-2
CDR3: CASLGWSDYGYTF

V: TRBV6-2/TRBV6-3
length: 14
J: TRBJ2-7
CDR3: CASSYRQGGNEQYF

V: TRBV9
length: 13
J: TRBJ1-2
CDR3: CASSPDTLYGYTF

V: TRBV28
length: 15
J: TRBJ1-6
CDR3: CASSDQGIRNSPLHF

V: TRBV7-6
length: 16
J: TRBJ2-3
CDR3: CASSLLPSSTTDTQYF

V: TRBV27
length: 15
J: TRBJ1-5
CDR3: CASSSQLGSNQPQHF

V: TRBV5-1
length: 16
J: TRBJ2-1
CDR3: CASSLWTGRNYNEQFF

V: TRBV6-2/TRBV6-3
length: 13
J: TRBJ2-1
CDR3: CASSYQGDNEQFF

V: TRBV28
length: 14
J: TRBJ1-2
CDR3: CASSEPPGASGYTF

V: TRBV7-2
length: 13
J: TRBJ1-6
CDR3: CASSSGTISPLHF

V: TRBV5-1
length: 15
J: TRBJ2-5
CDR3: CASSLALQGQETQYF

V: TRBV7-7
length: 16
J: TRBJ2-1
CDR3: CASSLSGTGGNNEQFF

V: TRBV6-2/TRBV6-3
length: 21
J: TRBJ1-3
CDR3: CASSYTERNPGHRVFGNTIYF

V: TRBV19
length: 16
J: TRBJ2-5
CDR3: CASSIEVDLVLETQYF

V: TRBV2
length: 17
J: TRBJ1-2
CDR3: CASSPTPEEAAAYGYTF

V: TRBV12-5
length: 15
J: TRBJ2-7
CDR3: CASGSGTGSSYEQYF

V: TRBV7-9
length: 19
J: TRBJ1-6
CDR3: CASSLHRVRDRDRDSPLHF

V: TRBV5-1
length: 17
J: TRBJ2-3
CDR3: CASSTWVGGGGPDTQYF

V: TRBV9
length: 16
J: TRBJ2-3
CDR3: CASSVGLREAEDTQYF

V: TRBV11-3
length: 17
J: TRBJ2-2
CDR3: CASSLDDWTGNTGELFF

V: TRBV5-1
length: 13
J: TRBJ1-6
CDR3: CASSLDDNSPLHF

V: TRBV7-2
length: 14
J: TRBJ1-2
CDR3: CASSKGQGASGYTF

V: TRBV6-6
length: 14
J: TRBJ2-7
CDR3: CASTRQGSSYEQYF

V: TRBV13
length: 15
J: TRBJ2-1
CDR3: CASSSLAGGEDEQFF

V: TRBV30
length: 15
J: TRBJ1-6
CDR3: CAWSARSSYNSPLHF

V: TRBV12-3/TRBV12-4
length: 13
J: TRBJ2-3
CDR3: CASSPNGARSSYF

V: TRBV2
length: 15
J: TRBJ2-1
CDR3: CASSDRRGGLNEQFF

V: TRBV30
length: 17
J: TRBJ1-5
CDR3: CAWRLRTGLGSNQPQHF

V: TRBV4-1
length: 15
J: TRBJ1-1
CDR3: CASSQVGRLNTEAFF

V: TRBV19
length: 12
J: TRBJ1-2
CDR3: CASSIRDYGYTF

V: TRBV27
length: 15
J: TRBJ1-2
CDR3: CASSIRPTLNYGYTF

V: TRBV15
length: 16
J: TRBJ2-7
CDR3: CATSRGQPGRNYEQYF

V: TRBV9
length: 13
J: TRBJ1-1
CDR3: CASSLGANTEAFF

V: TRBV28
length: 15
J: TRBJ1-1
CDR3: CASSFWGQGVREAFF

V: TRBV4-3
length: 14
J: TRBJ1-1
CDR3: CASSQDAGMTEAFF